Shown below are 29 T cell receptor beta chains from a single sample sequenced in a study of Graves' ophthalmopathy and Graves' hyperthyroidism. For repertoire sequencing, the TCR beta CDR3 regions were amplified from RNA transcripts. First-round RT-PCR relied on HTBI primers, and a second-round multiplex PCR came next. TCRdb re-analysed the multiplex PCR reads in MiXCR, keeping a single row per CDR3 protein. The sample holds 680,000 or so distinct CDR3 sequences, over 20% seen once. The specimen sequenced was peripheral blood. These TCRs come from a woman aged 18-29 years with stable Graves' hyperthyroidism. Some clones in this sample may be carry-over from other donors' samples.

The V call is TRBV6-1, the J call TRBJ1-1, with TRBD1 as a possible D gene (6 bases). Looked up from germline, CDR1 is MNHNS and CDR2 is SASEGT. Trimming left V 2 bases short and J 3 bases short, with 16 bases between. CDR3 length equals 16 residues. CDR3 protein: CASSEPGVGADTEAFF. CDR3 nucleotide sequence: TGTGCCAGCAGTGAACCCGGGGTGGGGGCGGACACTGAAGCTTTCTTT.

This clonotype was counted ten times or more. The chain joins TRBV4-1 to TRBJ2-2; 11 bases fit TRBD2. Per germline, CDR1 MGHRA and CDR2 YSYEKL. After removal of 4 bases from V and 2 bases from J, the junction contained 6 bases not matched to a gene. The CDR3 extends over 17 amino acids. CDR3 sequence: CASSPMGLAVNTGELFF. CDR3 sequence (DNA): TGCGCCAGCAGCCCGATGGGACTAGCGGTTAACACCGGGGAGCTGTTTTTT.

This clonotype was detected ten times or more. The chain couples TRBV6-5 to TRBJ2-7; a weak D match, TRBD1 (6 bases). The germline V gene has CDR1 MNHEY and CDR2 SVGAGI. V was pared by 0 bases and J by 3 bases, with 9 bases between. The CDR3 consists of 14 residues. The CDR3 spells CASSYSGRGYEQYF. CDR3 coding DNA: TGTGCCAGCAGTTACTCCGGCAGGGGCTACGAGCAGTACTTC.

Ten or more counts support this clonotype. The V gene is TRBV12-3 or TRBV12-4, the J gene TRBJ2-5; D remains unclear. The CDR3 contains 14 residues. Trimming removed 5 bases from V and 6 bases from J, with 16 bases in between. This chain's CDR3 is CASSLGTVGQTQYF. Here the CDR3 DNA reads TGTGCCAGCAGTCTAGGAACGGTCGGACAGACCCAGTACTTC.

This clonotype was seen only a few times. This chain connects TRBV5-5 to TRBJ2-5; tentatively, D is TRBD2 (5 bases). The CDR3 totals 14 residues. V was pared by 6 bases and J by 2 bases, with 14 bases between. The germline V gene encodes CDR1 SGHKS and CDR2 YYEKEE (reference sequence). The CDR3 DNA reads as TGTGCCAGCAACAACCAGAGAGGGCAAGAGACCCAGTACTTC. It translates to CASNNQRGQETQYF.

This clonotype was seen ten or more times. The V gene is TRBV19, the J gene TRBJ2-7, with 7 positions matching TRBD2. V was pared by 7 bases and J by 6 bases, with 12 bases of the junction left unmatched. This CDR3 has 14 amino acids. Germline V lookup: CDR1 LNHDA, CDR2 SQIVND (reference sequence). CDR3 DNA sequence: TGTGCCAGTACCGCCGGGGAGGGGATCGGCGAGCAGTACTTC. Residues: CASTAGEGIGEQYF.

In this sample, this clonotype turned up a few times. V gene TRBV12-5 combines with J gene TRBJ2-7; D possibly corresponds to TRBD1 (6 bases). The CDR3 has 14 residues. Germline V gives CDR1 LGHNT, CDR2 FRNRAP. Trimming stripped 2 bases from V and 4 bases from J, with 12 bases between. CDR3 residues: CASGLRDTRYEQYF. CDR3 DNA: TGTGCTAGTGGTTTGAGGGACACACGATACGAGCAGTACTTC.

The table lists this clonotype with many counts. This chain uses TRBV6-1 with TRBJ2-7; D is unclear. CDR3 size: 12 residues. V lost 6 bases and J lost 5, with 11 bases in between. Germline loops: CDR1 MNHNS, CDR2 SASEGT. Here the CDR3 reads CASRRRDDEQYF. In DNA form, the CDR3 reads TGTGCCAGCAGGAGAAGAGATGACGAGCAGTACTTC.

This clonotype was observed at least ten times. The V call is TRBV12-3 or TRBV12-4, the J call TRBJ2-7; D may match TRBD1 or TRBD2 (5 bases each). The CDR3 contains 16 residues. Trimming took 4 bases from V and 7 from J, leaving 23 bases between them. CDR3 DNA sequence: TGTGCCAGCAGTTCCTATCCTTACGGGACCCAAGATGAGCAGTACTTC. It encodes CASSSYPYGTQDEQYF.

This rearrangement joins TRBV11-2 to TRBJ2-2; 11 positions agree with TRBD1. J gave up 7 bases and V 3 bases, and 4 bases lay outside the gene matches. The CDR3 is 15 amino acids. Germline values: CDR1 SGHAT, CDR2 FQNNGV. DNA for the CDR3: TGTGCCAGCAGCTTTGGACAGGGGGCCGTCGGGGAGCTGTTTTTT. Its translation is CASSFGQGAVGELFF.

CDR3 nucleotide sequence: TGCAGTGCTAGGGGGTGGGGGGGCACTGAAGCTTTCTTT. Its translation is CSARGWGGTEAFF. The rearrangement links TRBV20-1 to TRBJ1-1; weak D call: TRBD1 (5 bases). Trimming removed 3 bases from V and 4 bases from J, with 12 bases in between. CDR1 and CDR2 from the germline V gene are DFQATT and SNEGSKA (reference sequence). CDR3 length: 13 residues.

This clonotype was recorded a few times. This chain uses TRBV4-1 with TRBJ1-2; D unclear. This CDR3 comprises 15 residues. Deletions cut 4 bases from V and 8 bases from J, with 20 bases between. The V gene's germline CDR1 is MGHRA and CDR2 YSYEKL. The CDR3 protein is CASSPLEGVRRGYTF. The CDR3 region has the DNA TGCGCCAGCAGCCCCCTAGAGGGAGTCAGAAGGGGCTACACCTTC.

Ten or more counts support this clonotype. The chain joins TRBV5-4 to TRBJ2-5; D may be TRBD1 (6 bases). The V end was cut by 6 bases, the J end by 4 bases, with 19 bases between. The CDR3 is 15 amino acids. CDR1 and CDR2 (germline): SGHNT, YYREEE (reference sequence). In nucleotides, the CDR3 is TGTGCCAGCACCTTACGGACAGAAGGGATAGAGACCCAGTACTTC. Amino acid sequence: CASTLRTEGIETQYF. The full variable domain, rest sourced from reference TRBV5-4 and TRBJ2-5, is ETGVTQSPTHLIKTRGQQVTLRCSSQSGHNTVSWYQQALGQGPQFIFQYYREEENGRGNFPPRFSGLQFPNYSSELNVNALELDDSALYLCASTLRTEGIETQYFGPGTRLLVL.

This chain joins TRBV7-3 and TRBJ1-2; D is ambiguous. The V end was cut by 5 bases, the J end by 10 bases, with 20 bases between. The germline gives CDR1 SGHTA, CDR2 FQGTGA. CDR3 length: 14 residues. In DNA, the CDR3 is TGTGCCAGCAGCCCCTATTGTGGGGTTAATGTCTACACCTTC. It translates to CASSPYCGVNVYTF.

V and J are TRBV12-3 or TRBV12-4 and TRBJ2-7, with a weak D call TRBD1 (6 bases). This CDR3 contains 15 residues. V lost 4 bases and J lost 2, with 15 bases in between. The CDR3 protein is CASSYGQPSTYEQYF. CDR3 DNA: TGTGCCAGCAGTTACGGACAGCCAAGTACCTACGAGCAGTACTTC.

This clonotype was detected only a few times. The chain has TRBV5-5 and TRBJ2-7, with D hard to call. The CDR3 totals 12 residues. CDR1 and CDR2 from the germline V gene are SGHKS and YYEKEE (reference sequence). The ends were cut back, 5 bases at V and 5 bases at J, with 11 bases in the middle. The CDR3 DNA reads TGTGCCAGCAGTTCTTATCCGAACGAGCAGTACTTC. It translates to CASSSYPNEQYF.

This clonotype showed up many times. The chain joins TRBV19 to TRBJ1-1; D gene ambiguous. CDR3 length: 13 residues. The germline gives CDR1 LNHDA, CDR2 SQIVND (reference sequence). With 6 bases removed from V and 3 bases from J, the gap between germline ends came to 11 bases. This CDR3 reads CASSLGKYTEAFF. The CDR3 nucleotides are TGTGCCAGTAGCCTCGGGAAATACACTGAAGCTTTCTTT.

This clonotype showed up many times. The V gene is TRBV11-3, the J gene TRBJ2-5; possible D gene TRBD1, 6 bases. Trimming left V 0 bases short and J 4 bases short, with 12 bases between. This CDR3 is built from 15 residues. Germline-derived CDR1 and CDR2 are SGHNT and YENEEA. CDR3 sequence: CASSLDTGSIETQYF. CDR3 coding DNA: TGTGCCAGCAGCTTAGATACAGGGTCTATAGAGACCCAGTACTTC.

This chain links TRBV28 with TRBJ1-2; 7 positions match TRBD1. The germline V gene encodes CDR1 MDHEN and CDR2 SYDVKM. V gave up 3 bases and J gave up 6 bases; unmatched junction bases: 10. CDR3 length equals 15 residues. CDR3 sequence reads: CASSFAGQAFHGYTF. Here the CDR3 DNA reads TGTGCCAGCAGTTTCGCCGGACAGGCCTTTCATGGCTACACCTTC.

There are many counts of this clonotype. This sequence joins TRBV11-2 and TRBJ2-7; no firm D call. Germline loops: CDR1 SGHAT, CDR2 FQNNGV. Trimming shortened V by 5 bases and J by 4 bases, and 12 bases separated the two germline ends. The CDR3 has 13 residues. This CDR3 reads CASSRERLYEQYF. DNA of the CDR3: TGTGCCAGCAGCCGAGAACGACTGTACGAGCAGTACTTC.

The table lists this clonotype with many counts. The chain couples TRBV7-2 to TRBJ2-5; D gene unclear. The CDR3 is 14 residues long. Per germline, CDR1 SGHTA and CDR2 FQGNSA. V shed 2 bases and J shed 0 bases, with 7 bases lying between them. CDR3 coding DNA: TGTGCCAGCAGCTTATTTGGCAACCAAGAGACCCAGTACTTC. Translating gives CASSLFGNQETQYF.

This clonotype was detected only a few times. The chain joins TRBV3-1 to TRBJ2-7; D assignment may be TRBD1 or TRBD2 (5 bases each). Per the germline V gene, CDR1 is LGHDT and CDR2 is YNNKEL (reference sequence). V was cut by 0 bases and J by 2 bases, with 11 bases left in between. CDR3 length: 15 amino acids. The CDR3 here is CASSQESGTAYEQYF. CDR3 DNA sequence: TGTGCCAGCAGCCAAGAGTCAGGGACCGCCTACGAGCAGTACTTC.

The V call is TRBV25-1, the J call TRBJ2-7; TRBD1 aligns across 7 bases. Germline V gene sequence: CDR1 MGHDK, CDR2 SYGVNS. The CDR3 spans 15 residues. The V gene end was trimmed by 1 base and the J gene end by 2 bases; junction bases not matched to a gene: 5. Here the CDR3 reads CASSELKQGTYEQYF. The CDR3 nucleotides read TGTGCCAGCAGTGAATTAAAACAGGGGACCTACGAGCAGTACTTC.

This clonotype showed up many times. The chain is built from TRBV19 and TRBJ2-5, with D unclear. The CDR3 has 13 amino acids. Germline CDR1 is LNHDA and CDR2 is SQIVND (reference sequence). The V end was cut by 5 bases, the J end by 2 bases, with 9 bases between. CDR3 DNA: TGTGCCAGTAGTGGTGGGATGCAAGAGACCCAGTACTTC. The encoded protein is CASSGGMQETQYF. The full variable domain, with the rest looked up from reference TRBV19 and TRBJ2-5, is DGGITQSPKYLFRKEGQNVTLSCEQNLNHDAMYWYRQDPGQGLRLIYYSQIVNDFQKGDIAEGYSVSREKKESFPLTVTSAQKNPTAFYLCASSGGMQETQYFGPGTRLLVL.

Many counts were recorded for this clonotype. V usage is TRBV6-5 and J usage is TRBJ1-1; a weak D match, TRBD1 (6 bases). The V end was cut by 5 bases, the J end by 1 base, with 14 bases between. Germline CDR1 and CDR2: MNHEY and SVGAGI. The CDR3 has 15 amino acids. The CDR3 coding sequence is TGTGCCAGCAGTCGATGGACAGTGACGAACACTGAAGCTTTCTTT. It yields the protein CASSRWTVTNTEAFF.

The chain joins TRBV2 to TRBJ2-5, with 10 bases identical to TRBD2. The J segment lost 12 bases and the V segment lost 6 bases, leaving 10 bases of the junction unmatched. This CDR3 is built from 13 residues. Germline CDR1 SNHLY, CDR2 FYNNEI. The CDR3 DNA is TGTGCCAGCAGGGACCGCGGGACTAGCGATAAGTACTTC. Translation gives CASRDRGTSDKYF.

This clonotype was seen many times. V gene TRBV7-9 combines with J gene TRBJ2-4; TRBD1 matches 10 bases. Germline CDR1 SEHNR, CDR2 FQNEAQ (reference sequence). The CDR3 consists of 16 residues. V trimming: 5 bases; J trimming: 3 bases; junction bases outside the gene matches: 7. The CDR3 spells CASSVGQGVVKNIQYF. The DNA for the CDR3 is TGTGCCAGCAGCGTCGGACAGGGGGTTGTCAAAAACATTCAGTACTTC.

This clonotype was counted ten times or more. The chain combines TRBV5-1 with TRBJ1-1; unclear D gene. This CDR3 has 14 amino acids. Trimming removed 0 bases at V and 3 bases at J, with 9 bases between. The germline gives CDR1 SGHRS, CDR2 YFSETQ. The CDR3 sequence: CASSLVPDHTEAFF. The DNA of the CDR3 is TGCGCCAGCAGCTTGGTGCCAGACCACACTGAAGCTTTCTTT.

In this sample, this clonotype turned up a few times. V gene TRBV6-2 or TRBV6-3 combines with J gene TRBJ2-4; a weak D match, TRBD2 (6 bases). The CDR3 is 18 amino acids. From germline, CDR1 is MNHEY and CDR2 SVGEGT. V lost 0 bases, J lost 0 bases, and 15 bases lay in between. The CDR3 reads CASSYSGTLTLAKNIQYF. The CDR3 DNA follows: TGTGCCAGCAGTTACTCGGGGACTCTTACGCTAGCCAAAAACATTCAGTACTTC.